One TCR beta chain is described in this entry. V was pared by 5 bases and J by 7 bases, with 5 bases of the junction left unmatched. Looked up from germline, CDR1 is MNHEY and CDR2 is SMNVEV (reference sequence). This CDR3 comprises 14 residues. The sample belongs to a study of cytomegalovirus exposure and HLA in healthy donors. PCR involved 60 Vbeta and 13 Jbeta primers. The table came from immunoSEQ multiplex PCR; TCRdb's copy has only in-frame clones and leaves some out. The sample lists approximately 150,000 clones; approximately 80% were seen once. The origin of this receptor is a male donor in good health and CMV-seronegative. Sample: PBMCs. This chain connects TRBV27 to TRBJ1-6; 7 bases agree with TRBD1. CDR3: CASSPTGVNSPLHF. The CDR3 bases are TGTGCCAGCAGTCCCACAGGGGTAAATTCACCCCTCCACTTT.